Following are 24 T cell receptor beta chains from one sample sequenced in a study of cytomegalovirus exposure and HLA in healthy donors. TCRdb keeps only in-frame clones here, not all; method: immunoSEQ multiplex PCR. The sample shows 150,000 to 200,000 clones, over 80% of them seen only once. The specimen sequenced was PBMCs. The receptor source for this set is a man aged 25 to 40 in good health and CMV-seropositive.

Notes on this clone: The same CDR3 arises from other DNA sequences in this sample as well. The chain joins TRBV4-3 to TRBJ1-5; D gene unclear. The CDR3 extends over 14 amino acids. CDR1 and CDR2 from the germline V gene are LGHNA and YSLEER. With 1 base removed from V and 2 bases from J, the gap between germline ends came to 6 bases. The CDR3 bases are TGCGCCAGCAGCCAAGTGAGGGGCAATCAGCCCCAGCATTTT. This sequence encodes CASSQVRGNQPQHF.

This clone was detected a few times. The chain joins TRBV7-2 to TRBJ1-4, with D hard to call. Germline CDR1 is SGHTA and CDR2 is FQGNSA. Deletions cut 5 bases from V and 4 bases from J, with 11 bases between. CDR3 length: 14 amino acids. Written as DNA, the CDR3 is TGTGCCAGCAGCCCTCGGTATGATAATGAAAAACTGTTTTTT. Its protein product is CASSPRYDNEKLFF.

The chain recombines TRBV29-1 with TRBJ2-3, with 7 bases that match TRBD1. The V and J ends lost 6 bases and 2 bases, in that order; junction bases with no gene match: 14. Germline CDR1 and CDR2: SQVTM and ANQGSEA. The CDR3 spans 16 residues. The CDR3: CSVTLLRDSNTDTQYF. The CDR3 nucleotides are TGCAGCGTGACACTACTCCGGGACAGTAACACAGATACGCAGTATTTT.

The rearrangement links TRBV10-1 to TRBJ2-1; D gene unclear. The CDR3 is made up of 13 amino acids. Germline values: CDR1 WNHNN, CDR2 SYGVQD (reference sequence). V lost 0 bases to trimming and J lost 12 bases, with 12 bases between them. CDR3 DNA sequence: TGCGCCAGCAGTGAGTCTCCCCTAGGCCGGCAGTTCTTC. As protein: CASSESPLGRQFF.

V and J are TRBV4-1 and TRBJ2-2, with 13 bases aligning to TRBD2. The CDR3 length is 17 residues. Germline V gives CDR1 MGHRA, CDR2 YSYEKL. V was pared by 4 bases and J by 7 bases, with 9 bases of the junction left unmatched. The CDR3 nucleotides are TGCGCCAGCAGCCGGACTAGCGGGGGCCACACGGGCGGGGAGCTGTTTTTT. Translated, it gives CASSRTSGGHTGGELFF.

The V gene is TRBV7-3, the J gene TRBJ2-7; 11 positions agree with TRBD2. The V and J ends lost 4 bases and 2 bases, in that order; junction bases with no gene match: 4. Germline assignment: CDR1 SGHTA and CDR2 FQGTGA. This CDR3 contains 15 residues. CDR3 residues: CASSSSGGQPYEQYF. The CDR3 DNA reads as TGTGCCAGCAGCTCTAGCGGGGGGCAGCCCTACGAGCAGTACTTC.

This chain links TRBV19 with TRBJ2-7, with D perhaps matching TRBD1 (5 bases). Germline V gene sequence: CDR1 LNHDA, CDR2 SQIVND (reference sequence). Deletions cut 5 bases from V and 0 bases from J, with 11 bases between. This CDR3 has 14 residues. The CDR3 sequence is CASSPRGNSYEQYF. CDR3 DNA: TGTGCCAGTAGTCCTAGGGGTAACTCCTACGAGCAGTACTTC. The entire variable domain, with the rest obtained from reference TRBV19 and TRBJ2-7, is as follows: DGGITQSPKYLFRKEGQNVTLSCEQNLNHDAMYWYRQDPGQGLRLIYYSQIVNDFQKGDIAEGYSVSREKKESFPLTVTSAQKNPTAFYLCASSPRGNSYEQYFGPGTRLTVT.

The chain links TRBV5-1 to TRBJ2-5; 7 bases are shared with TRBD2. CDR3 size: 15 residues. Germline CDR1 is SGHRS and CDR2 is YFSETQ. The J segment lost 2 bases and the V segment lost 4 bases, leaving 8 bases of the junction unmatched. This CDR3 is CASSAMGAGQETQYF. Written as DNA, the CDR3 is TGCGCCAGCAGCGCTATGGGAGCGGGGCAAGAGACCCAGTACTTC. Full variable domain (missing parts from reference TRBV5-1 and TRBJ2-5): KAGVTQTPRYLIKTRGQQVTLSCSPISGHRSVSWYQQTPGQGLQFLFEYFSETQRNKGNFPGRFSGRQFSNSRSEMNVSTLELGDSALYLCASSAMGAGQETQYFGPGTRLLVL.

V is TRBV9 and J is TRBJ2-1; D is possibly TRBD1 (5 bases). The V gene lost 4 bases and the J gene lost 4 bases, with 24 bases spanning the gap. Looked up from germline, CDR1 is SGDLS and CDR2 is YYNGEE. The CDR3 runs to 18 residues. This chain's CDR3 is CASSPQGPALISYNEQFF. Here the CDR3 DNA reads TGTGCCAGCAGCCCTCAGGGCCCGGCTTTAATCTCGTACAATGAGCAGTTCTTC.

This chain connects TRBV2 to TRBJ2-1, with a tentative D call TRBD1 (6 bases). This CDR3 comprises 16 residues. Looked up from germline, CDR1 is SNHLY and CDR2 is FYNNEI. Trimming pared 6 bases from V and 0 bases from J, leaving 15 bases between. CDR3 coding DNA: TGTGCCAGCAGCGACCCGGGACACAGCTCCTACAATGAGCAGTTCTTC. Encoded protein: CASSDPGHSSYNEQFF.

The chain has TRBV15 and TRBJ2-7, with 9 bases that match TRBD2. The J segment lost 6 bases and the V segment lost 4 bases, leaving 13 bases of the junction unmatched. Germline CDR1 and CDR2: LNHNV and YYDKDF (reference sequence). The CDR3 length is 16 residues. CDR3 in amino acids: CATSTGAGLASGEQYF. CDR3 DNA: TGTGCCACCAGCACCGGGGCGGGACTAGCTTCTGGCGAGCAGTACTTC. The entire variable domain, with the rest obtained from reference TRBV15 and TRBJ2-7, is as follows: DAMVIQNPRYQVTQFGKPVTLSCSQTLNHNVMYWYQQKSSQAPKLLFHYYDKDFNNEADTPDNFQSRRPNTSFCFLDIRSPGLGDTAMYLCATSTGAGLASGEQYFGPGTRLTVT.

The chain employs TRBV2 and TRBJ2-7, with TRBD2 identical over 8 bases. This CDR3 has 11 residues. Germline values: CDR1 SNHLY, CDR2 FYNNEI. With V trimmed by 7 bases and J by 6 bases, 2 bases remained unmatched. Here the CDR3 DNA reads TGTGCCAGCATGGGGACTAGCGAGCAGTACTTC. It yields the protein CASMGTSEQYF.

The chain joins TRBV29-1 to TRBJ1-4, with 7 bases lining up with TRBD1. Germline values: CDR1 SQVTM, CDR2 ANQGSEA. This CDR3 contains 13 residues. J lost 3 bases, V lost 6 bases, and 4 bases had no gene match. CDR3 sequence (DNA): TGCAGCGTGAACAGGGGACCTAATGAAAAACTGTTTTTT. It is translated as CSVNRGPNEKLFF.

The rearrangement links TRBV6-6 to TRBJ1-4; a weak D match, TRBD1 (5 bases). Germline values: CDR1 MNHNY, CDR2 SVGAGI (reference sequence). Trimming shortened V by 4 bases and J by 6 bases, and 12 bases separated the two germline ends. The CDR3 is made up of 14 amino acids. The CDR3 here is CASSSTAWDEKLFF. CDR3 bases: TGTGCCAGCAGTTCGACAGCTTGGGATGAAAAACTGTTTTTT.

This chain links TRBV5-5 with TRBJ2-7; the D is unclear. Germline V gives CDR1 SGHKS, CDR2 YYEKEE (reference sequence). Trimming removed 4 bases from V and 2 bases from J, with 4 bases in between. This CDR3 is 11 amino acids long. The CDR3 sequence is CASSLAYEQYF. CDR3 in DNA: TGTGCCAGCAGCCTTGCCTACGAGCAGTACTTC.

J is TRBJ2-5 and V is TRBV11-2, with TRBD1 matching over 11 bases. Unmatched junction bases numbered 8, after V lost 5 bases and J lost 3 bases. In germline, CDR1 is SGHAT, CDR2 FQNNGV. This CDR3 has 16 amino acids. Written as DNA, the CDR3 is TGTGCCAGCAGCCAAACCTGGACAGGGGGCGAAGAGACCCAGTACTTC. The encoded protein is CASSQTWTGGEETQYF.

The chain uses TRBV9 and TRBJ1-1, with 7 bases aligning to TRBD1. Germline CDR1 is SGDLS and CDR2 is YYNGEE. The V and J ends lost 3 bases and 3 bases, in that order; junction bases with no gene match: 14. The length of the CDR3 is 17 residues. CDR3 residues: CASSAWGRTGLDTEAFF. The CDR3 DNA sequence: TGTGCCAGCAGCGCATGGGGCCGGACAGGTCTCGACACTGAAGCTTTCTTT.

The chain combines TRBV30 with TRBJ2-1, with D maybe TRBD1 (5 bases). The CDR3 length is 15 residues. V dropped 5 bases and J dropped 2 bases, with 16 bases sitting between them. Germline CDR1 GTSNPN, CDR2 SVGIG (reference sequence). The CDR3 loop is CAWLDPQGPYNEQFF. The CDR3 DNA reads TGTGCCTGGCTGGACCCGCAGGGCCCCTACAATGAGCAGTTCTTC.

This CDR3 reads CASRGQGGDTQYF. CDR3 coding DNA: TGTGCCAGCCGGGGACAGGGAGGAGATACGCAGTATTTT. The chain joins TRBV27 to TRBJ2-3; 9 positions match TRBD1. The V and J ends lost 8 bases and 5 bases, in that order; junction bases with no gene match: 5. The CDR3 totals 13 residues. Germline CDR1 and CDR2: MNHEY and SMNVEV (reference sequence).

A word on this clone: In the same sample, other DNA sequences code for this CDR3. The V and J genes are TRBV7-2 and TRBJ1-5, with 8 bases lining up with TRBD1. Germline CDR1 is SGHTA and CDR2 is FQGNSA. The junction had 4 bases not matched to a gene; V was cut back by 5 bases and J by 1 base. The CDR3 totals 15 residues. CDR3 loop: CASSRTGGSNQPQHF. CDR3 DNA: TGTGCCAGCAGCAGAACAGGGGGGAGCAATCAGCCCCAGCATTTT.

V gene TRBV5-1 combines with J gene TRBJ1-3; 7 bases fit TRBD1. The germline V gene has CDR1 SGHRS and CDR2 YFSETQ. There are 16 residues in the CDR3. The J segment lost 0 bases and the V segment lost 0 bases, leaving 3 bases of the junction unmatched. The DNA of the CDR3 is TGCGCCAGCAGCTTGGGGACAGGCTTCTCTGGAAACACCATATATTTT. Amino acids: CASSLGTGFSGNTIYF. Variable domain in full (rest from reference TRBV5-1 and TRBJ1-3): KAGVTQTPRYLIKTRGQQVTLSCSPISGHRSVSWYQQTPGQGLQFLFEYFSETQRNKGNFPGRFSGRQFSNSRSEMNVSTLELGDSALYLCASSLGTGFSGNTIYFGEGSWLTVV.

V and J are TRBV4-2 and TRBJ2-5; 7 nucleotides align to TRBD2. The length of the CDR3 is 16 residues. Per the germline V gene, CDR1 is LGHNA and CDR2 is YNFKEQ. The V gene end was trimmed by 0 bases and the J gene end by 1 base; junction bases not matched to a gene: 5. In nucleotides, the CDR3 is TGTGCCAGCAGCCAAGATTATTCGGGGGGCCAAGAGACCCAGTACTTC. Protein: CASSQDYSGGQETQYF.

This chain links TRBV11-3 with TRBJ2-1; D may be TRBD1 (5 bases). Germline loops: CDR1 SGHNT, CDR2 YENEEA. Trimming stripped 2 bases from V and 3 bases from J, with 11 bases between. CDR3 length: 15 residues. The DNA of the CDR3 is TGTGCCAGCAGCTTAAGCCATAGGGGCTACAATGAGCAGTTCTTC. This translates into CASSLSHRGYNEQFF.

The V gene is TRBV7-9, the J gene TRBJ1-2; maybe TRBD1 (6 bases). The CDR3 runs to 15 residues. The V and J ends lost 5 bases and 4 bases respectively, with 17 bases between them. The germline V gene has CDR1 SEHNR and CDR2 FQNEAQ (reference sequence). The CDR3 loop reads CASSHTGTMIYGYTF. In DNA form, the CDR3 reads TGTGCCAGCAGCCACACCGGGACAATGATCTATGGCTACACCTTC. The full variable domain, completed using reference TRBV7-9 and TRBJ1-2, is DTGVSQNPRHKITKRGQNVTFRCDPISEHNRLYWYRQTLGQGPEFLTYFQNEAQLEKSRLLSDRFSAERPKGSFSTLEIQRTEQGDSAMYLCASSHTGTMIYGYTFGSGTRLTVV.